This entry concerns a single T cell receptor beta chain. Germline CDR1 ENHRY, CDR2 SYGVKD. Trimming removed 0 bases at V and 6 bases at J, with 11 bases between. This CDR3 has 15 amino acids. Method: immunoSEQ multiplex PCR; TCRdb's copy keeps in-frame clones and lacks some. This sample has 200,000 to 300,000 clones, with approximately 80% found just once. The sample belongs to a study of blood T cell repertoires in COVID-19. The receptor's source is a woman aged 55 to 70 with active or convalescent COVID-19. The specimen sequenced was peripheral blood. The chain has TRBV10-3 and TRBJ1-4; a weak D match, TRBD1 (5 bases). The CDR3, as DNA: TGTGCCATCAGTGAGTCAGTTTCCAGGGATGAAAAACTGTTTTTT. Translation gives CAISESVSRDEKLFF.